The clone carrying this T cell receptor (beta chain) was found many times. Antigen: not known. This sample is drawn from a study of human T cells and chemical hapten exposure. Study-wide results and caveats: Expanded TCR counts at PT1 went up together with patch test score, a positive correlation.

The time point denotes: pre-sensitization, week 0. Treatment noted: therapeutic diphenylcyclopropenone sensitization with weekly scalp DPC. Single cDNA molecules in the library carried unique molecular identifiers attached during preparation. TCRdb recomputed calls from the RACE reads with MiXCR, one row per CDR3 protein. This sample has under 400,000 distinct CDR3 sequences, with around 5.5% found just once. This CDR3 region has 14 residues. The germline CDR1 and CDR2 sequences are SGHTA and FQGNSA. The germline V and J ends were trimmed by 1 base and 7 bases, with 11 bases remaining between them. This TCR was recovered from a woman between 45 and 60 years old with alopecia areata. Some clones in this sample may be carry-over from other donors' samples. The input for sequencing was whole blood, taken in connection with sensitization to the hapten diphenylcyclopropenone (DPC). V is TRBV7-2 and J is TRBJ2-1; D unclear. This CDR3 reads CASSLVGGLNEQFF. In DNA, the CDR3 is TGTGCCAGCAGCTTAGTGGGCGGCCTGAATGAGCAGTTCTTC.